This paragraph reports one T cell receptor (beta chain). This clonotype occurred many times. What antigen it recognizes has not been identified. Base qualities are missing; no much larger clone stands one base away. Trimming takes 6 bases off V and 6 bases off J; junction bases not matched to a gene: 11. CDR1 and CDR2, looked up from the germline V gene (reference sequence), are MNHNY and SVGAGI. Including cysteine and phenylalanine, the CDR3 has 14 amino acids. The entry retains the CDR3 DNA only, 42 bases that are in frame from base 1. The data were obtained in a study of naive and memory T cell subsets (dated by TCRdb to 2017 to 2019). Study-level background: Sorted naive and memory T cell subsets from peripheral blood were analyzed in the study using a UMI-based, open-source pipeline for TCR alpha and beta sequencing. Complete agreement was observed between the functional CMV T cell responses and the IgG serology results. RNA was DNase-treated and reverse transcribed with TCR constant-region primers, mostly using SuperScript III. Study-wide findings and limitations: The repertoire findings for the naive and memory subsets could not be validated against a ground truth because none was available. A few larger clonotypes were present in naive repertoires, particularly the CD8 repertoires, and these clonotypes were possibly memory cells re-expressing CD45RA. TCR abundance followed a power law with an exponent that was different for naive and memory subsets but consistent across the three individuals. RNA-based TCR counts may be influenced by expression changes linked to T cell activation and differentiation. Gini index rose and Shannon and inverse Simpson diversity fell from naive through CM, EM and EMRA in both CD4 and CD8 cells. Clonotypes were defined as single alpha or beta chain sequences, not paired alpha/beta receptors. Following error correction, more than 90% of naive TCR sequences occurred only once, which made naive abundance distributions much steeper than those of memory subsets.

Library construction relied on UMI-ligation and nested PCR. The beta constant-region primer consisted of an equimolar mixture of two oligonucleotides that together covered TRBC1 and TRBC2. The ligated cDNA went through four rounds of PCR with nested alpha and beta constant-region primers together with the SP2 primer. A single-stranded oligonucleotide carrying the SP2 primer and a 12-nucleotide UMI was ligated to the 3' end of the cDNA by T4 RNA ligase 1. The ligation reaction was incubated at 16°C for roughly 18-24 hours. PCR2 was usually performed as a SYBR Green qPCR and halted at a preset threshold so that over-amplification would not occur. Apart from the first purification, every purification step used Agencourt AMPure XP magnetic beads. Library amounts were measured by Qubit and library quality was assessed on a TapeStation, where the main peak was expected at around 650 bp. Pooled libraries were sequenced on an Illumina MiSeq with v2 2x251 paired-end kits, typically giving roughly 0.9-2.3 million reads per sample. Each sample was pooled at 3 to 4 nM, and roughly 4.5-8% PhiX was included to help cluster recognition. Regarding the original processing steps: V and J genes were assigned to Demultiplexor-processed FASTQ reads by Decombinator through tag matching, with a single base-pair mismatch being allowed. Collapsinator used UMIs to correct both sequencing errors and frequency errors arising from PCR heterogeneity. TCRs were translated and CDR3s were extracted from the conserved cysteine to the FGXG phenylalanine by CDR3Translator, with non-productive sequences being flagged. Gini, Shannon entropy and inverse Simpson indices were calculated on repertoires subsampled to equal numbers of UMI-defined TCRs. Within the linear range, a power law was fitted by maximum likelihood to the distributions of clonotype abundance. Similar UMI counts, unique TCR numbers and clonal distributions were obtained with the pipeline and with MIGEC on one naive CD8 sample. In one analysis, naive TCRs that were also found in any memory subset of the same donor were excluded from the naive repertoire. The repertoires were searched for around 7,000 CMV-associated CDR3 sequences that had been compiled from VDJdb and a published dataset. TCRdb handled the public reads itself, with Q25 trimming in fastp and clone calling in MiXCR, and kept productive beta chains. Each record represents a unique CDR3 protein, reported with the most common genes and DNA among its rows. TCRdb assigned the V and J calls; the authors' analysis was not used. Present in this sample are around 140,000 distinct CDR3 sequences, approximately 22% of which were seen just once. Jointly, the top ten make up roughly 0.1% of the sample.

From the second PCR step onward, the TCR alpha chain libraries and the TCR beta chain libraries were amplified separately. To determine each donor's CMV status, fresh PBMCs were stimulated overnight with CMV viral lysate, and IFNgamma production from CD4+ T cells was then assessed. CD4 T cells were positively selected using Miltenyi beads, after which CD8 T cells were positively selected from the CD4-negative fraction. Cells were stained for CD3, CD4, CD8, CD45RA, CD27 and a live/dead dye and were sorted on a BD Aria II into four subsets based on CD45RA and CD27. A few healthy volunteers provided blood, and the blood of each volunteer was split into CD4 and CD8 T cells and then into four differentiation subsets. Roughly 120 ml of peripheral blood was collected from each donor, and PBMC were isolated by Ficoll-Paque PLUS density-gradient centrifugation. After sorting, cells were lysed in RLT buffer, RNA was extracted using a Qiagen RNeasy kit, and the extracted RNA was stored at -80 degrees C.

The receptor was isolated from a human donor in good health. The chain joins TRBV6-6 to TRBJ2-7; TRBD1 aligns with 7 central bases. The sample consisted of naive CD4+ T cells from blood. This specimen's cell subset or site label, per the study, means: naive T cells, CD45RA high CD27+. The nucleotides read TGTGCCAGCAGCCCGACAGGGTCGAAAGGCGAGCAGTACTTC. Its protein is CASSPTGSKGEQYF.